The 30 T cell receptor beta chains in this list originate from one sample, sequenced in a study of blood T cells in healthy people across ages. Using a J-beta primer mix together with a sample-barcoded 5' primer, a second PCR was run for about 6 to 11 cycles. TCRdb re-called the 5' RACE reads through MiXCR, storing one row per CDR3 protein. The sample carries roughly 800,000 distinct CDR3 sequences, 55% to 75% recorded once. Material for sequencing was blood. The source is a man between 25 and 39 years old in good health.

This clonotype was observed a handful of times. This chain uses TRBV5-1 with TRBJ2-7; D call uncertain. V lost 1 base, J lost 3 bases, and 11 bases lay in between. The CDR3 length is 14 residues. Germline values: CDR1 SGHRS, CDR2 YFSETQ. The CDR3 protein is CASSLSSNGYEQYF. The CDR3 DNA follows: TGCGCCAGCAGCTTGAGTTCCAACGGCTACGAGCAGTACTTC.

The rearrangement uses TRBV20-1 and TRBJ2-7, with 7 bases aligning to TRBD1. This CDR3 has 15 amino acids. Germline loops: CDR1 DFQATT, CDR2 SNEGSKA (reference sequence). Losses at the gene ends were 6 bases for V and 3 bases for J; bases not matched to a gene: 14. CDR3 loop: CSAPPPDRNYYEQYF. Here the CDR3 DNA reads TGCAGTGCCCCTCCCCCGGACAGGAACTACTACGAGCAGTACTTC.

The chain links TRBV20-1 to TRBJ2-1; D might be TRBD2 (6 bases). With 3 bases removed from V and 2 bases from J, the gap between germline ends came to 14 bases. The CDR3 runs 15 residues. Germline loops: CDR1 DFQATT, CDR2 SNEGSKA (reference sequence). The CDR3, as DNA: TGCAGTGCTAGGGCACAGACTAGTACCTACAATGAGCAGTTCTTC. This translates into CSARAQTSTYNEQFF.

The genes are TRBV14 and TRBJ2-5; no clear D gene. The better agreement between TRBJ2-7 and the DNA end casts doubt on the J call. Germline CDR1 SGHDN, CDR2 FVKESK. The length of the CDR3 is 15 residues. CDR3 residues: CASSSFDSSRSEQYF. The CDR3 bases are TGTGCCAGCAGCTCCTTCGACTCGTCCCGCTCCGAGCAGTACTTC.

This chain joins TRBV6-1 and TRBJ2-7; possible D gene TRBD2, 6 bases. The CDR3 totals 15 residues. V gave up 1 base and J gave up 3 bases, with 13 bases separating them. Germline CDR1 is MNHNS and CDR2 is SASEGT. The CDR3 region has the DNA TGTGCCAGCAGTGAAGGTTCCGGGGGATTCTACGAGCAGTACTTC. Protein: CASSEGSGGFYEQYF.

Concerning this clonotype: One end of the junction does not line up with germline, which may come from a read error. The CDR3, as DNA: TGCGCCAGCAGTCGGCCGGGACAGGGGGGCAATGAGCAGTTCTTC. Translated, it gives CASSRPGQGGNEQFF. This rearrangement joins TRBV6-1 to TRBJ2-1, with 11 bases matching TRBD1. This CDR3 contains 15 residues. Germline-derived CDR1 and CDR2 are MNHNS and SASEGT.

The chain has TRBV29-1 and TRBJ2-7; no definite D call. There are 13 residues in the CDR3. Germline V lookup: CDR1 SQVTM, CDR2 ANQGSEA. The germline V and J ends were trimmed by 5 bases and 1 base, with 12 bases remaining between them. CDR3 loop: CSVRLPESYEQYF. CDR3 bases: TGCAGCGTTAGACTGCCTGAATCCTACGAGCAGTACTTC.

In its sample, this clonotype was seen a few times. V and J are TRBV2 and TRBJ1-1; possible D gene TRBD1, 6 bases. Germline values: CDR1 SNHLY, CDR2 FYNNEI. CDR3 length: 13 amino acids. The germline V and J ends were trimmed by 10 bases and 7 bases, with 19 bases remaining between them. The CDR3: CATSPGGRIEAFF. In DNA, the CDR3 is TGTGCCACCTCCCCGGGGGGGCGAATTGAAGCTTTCTTT.

In its sample, this clonotype was seen once. The rearrangement links TRBV9 to TRBJ2-6, with 7 nucleotides matching TRBD1. V shed 4 bases, J shed 0 bases, and the junction held 10 bases outside the gene matches. Germline V CDR1 and CDR2: SGDLS, YYNGEE. CDR3 length: 18 residues. As DNA, the CDR3 is TGTGCCAGCAGCCCCCGGACAGGTGTCCTCTCTGGGGCCAACGTCCTGACTTTC. It translates to CASSPRTGVLSGANVLTF.

A few counts support this clonotype. The rearrangement joins TRBV20-1 to TRBJ1-6; no reliable D call. In germline, CDR1 is DFQATT, CDR2 SNEGSKA (reference sequence). The V and J ends lost 5 bases and 7 bases respectively, with 18 bases between them. The length of the CDR3 is 15 residues. The chain's CDR3 is CSADGVGLSNSPLHF. The DNA of the CDR3 is TGCAGTGCTGACGGTGTGGGTTTGAGCAATTCACCCCTCCACTTT.

This clonotype was recorded a few times. The rearrangement joins TRBV3-1 to TRBJ2-1; D remains unclear. The V end was cut by 3 bases, the J end by 10 bases, with 7 bases between. CDR1 is LGHDT and CDR2 is YNNKEL in the germline V gene (reference sequence). This CDR3 has 11 amino acids. The CDR3 loop is CASSQEWEQFF. CDR3 nucleotide sequence: TGTGCCAGCAGCCAGGAGTGGGAGCAGTTCTTC.

CDR3 region: CASSLSGGQQYF. CDR3 nucleotides: TGTGCCAGCAGTTTATCGGGGGGCCAGCAGTACTTC. The rearrangement joins TRBV27 to TRBJ2-5, with D perhaps given as TRBD1 or TRBD2 (6 bases each). CDR1 and CDR2 from the germline V gene are MNHEY and SMNVEV (reference sequence). V lost 0 bases to trimming and J lost 11 bases, with 10 bases between them. The CDR3 totals 12 residues.

Note on this clonotype: It is likely a read error, because the conserved phenylalanine at the end of the CDR3 is missing. V is TRBV20-1 and J is TRBJ2-1; no clear D. V lost 5 bases to trimming and J lost 5 bases, with 7 bases between them. The V gene's germline CDR1 is DFQATT and CDR2 SNEGSKA (reference sequence). CDR3 length equals 11 residues. The CDR3 here is CSADEDNEQFL. CDR3 nucleotide sequence: TGCAGTGCTGACGAGGACAATGAGCAGTTCTTA.

The V call is TRBV7-2, the J call TRBJ2-4, with 7 bases fitting TRBD1. Matching the DNA end better, TRBJ2-7 makes the J call doubtful. The germline gives CDR1 SGHTA, CDR2 FQGNSA. The CDR3 extends over 14 amino acids. For the CDR3, the DNA is TGTGCCAGCAGCCCCCAGACAGGGTTCTACGAGCAGTACTTC. Protein product: CASSPQTGFYEQYF.

The rearrangement links TRBV2 to TRBJ1-4, with D possibly TRBD1 on 5 matching bases. V lost 3 bases to trimming and J lost 2 bases, with 7 bases between them. The CDR3 totals 14 residues. The germline CDR1 and CDR2 sequences are SNHLY and FYNNEI. The CDR3 here is CASSEGGTNEKLFF. In nucleotides, the CDR3 is TGTGCCAGCAGTGAGGGGGGTACTAATGAAAAACTGTTTTTT.

The table lists this clonotype with a few counts. J is TRBJ2-7 and V is TRBV29-1; the D gene could be TRBD1 or TRBD2 (5 bases each). The CDR3 length is 12 residues. The V gene lost 3 bases and the J gene lost 3 bases, with 9 bases spanning the gap. CDR1 is SQVTM and CDR2 is ANQGSEA in the germline V gene. The CDR3 region is CSVDGGDYEQYF. The CDR3 DNA is TGCAGCGTTGATGGGGGAGACTACGAGCAGTACTTC.

Comments on this clonotype: A much larger clonotype is one base distant, so this may be a read error. The rearrangement joins TRBV7-9 to TRBJ1-5; no definite D call. CDR3 length: 13 amino acids. Per the germline V gene, CDR1 is SEHNR and CDR2 is FQNEAQ (reference sequence). This CDR3 reads CAGSWKSDQPQHF. The CDR3 DNA follows: TGTGCCGGCAGCTGGAAATCCGATCAGCCCCAGCATTTT.

The chain couples TRBV5-1 to TRBJ1-2, with D possibly being TRBD1 (5 bases). Looked up from germline, CDR1 is SGHRS and CDR2 is YFSETQ. The CDR3 is made up of 15 amino acids. The V and J ends lost 5 bases and 2 bases respectively, with 16 bases between them. This chain's CDR3 is CASRKNRDGNYGYTF. Here the CDR3 DNA reads TGCGCCAGCAGGAAAAACCGGGACGGAAACTATGGCTACACCTTC. Full variable domain (rest looked up from reference TRBV5-1 and TRBJ1-2): KAGVTQTPRYLIKTRGQQVTLSCSPISGHRSVSWYQQTPGQGLQFLFEYFSETQRNKGNFPGRFSGRQFSNSRSEMNVSTLELGDSALYLCASRKNRDGNYGYTFGSGTRLTVV.

The chain uses TRBV5-5 and TRBJ2-7; D call uncertain. V lost 4 bases, J lost 7 bases, and 21 bases lay in between. The CDR3 sequence is 15 residues long. Germline CDR1 and CDR2: SGHKS and YYEKEE (reference sequence). The chain's CDR3 is CASSLTRSSAGEQYF. The CDR3 DNA reads TGTGCCAGCAGCCTCACGCGGTCATCCGCTGGGGAGCAGTACTTC.

This chain connects TRBV7-6 to TRBJ2-5; 9 bases match TRBD2. V lost 8 bases to trimming and J lost 7 bases; unmatched junction nucleotides: 11. The germline V gene encodes CDR1 SGHVS and CDR2 FNYEAQ. This CDR3 comprises 14 residues. CDR3 sequence (DNA): TGTGCCAGCTGCGCAGCGGGAGGTTCGGCGACCCAGTACTTC. This encodes CASCAAGGSATQYF.

This rearrangement joins TRBV12-3 or TRBV12-4 to TRBJ2-3, with D perhaps TRBD2 (5 bases). The germline V and J ends were trimmed by 8 bases and 4 bases, with 19 bases remaining between them. There are 15 residues in the CDR3. The CDR3 DNA is TGTGCCAGCCTTGGCTACGGGGTGGGCTCAGATACGCAGTATTTT. Translation: CASLGYGVGSDTQYF.

The chain uses TRBV20-1 and TRBJ2-3; possibly TRBD1 for D (6 bases). The CDR3 contains 12 residues. The V end was cut by 6 bases, the J end by 4 bases, with 11 bases between. Germline CDR1 and CDR2: DFQATT and SNEGSKA (reference sequence). This CDR3 is CSAEAGADTQYF. For the CDR3, the DNA is TGCAGTGCGGAGGCAGGGGCAGATACGCAGTATTTT.

The chain combines TRBV12-3 or TRBV12-4 with TRBJ2-3; possibly TRBD1 or TRBD2 for D (5 bases each). The CDR3 consists of 16 residues. V lost 6 bases to trimming and J lost 3 bases, with 19 bases between them. DNA for the CDR3: TGTGCCAGCAGCGAGGGACCTACAACTAGTACAGATACGCAGTATTTT. Protein: CASSEGPTTSTDTQYF.

J is TRBJ2-5 and V is TRBV6-2 or TRBV6-3, with no clear D. The end of the DNA aligns better with TRBJ2-7, so the J call may be wrong. Germline lookup yields CDR1 MNHEY and CDR2 SVGEGT. The CDR3 length is 13 residues. CDR3 sequence (DNA): TGTGCCAGCAGTGCAGTCAACCTGGGCGAGCAGTACTTC. Protein sequence: CASSAVNLGEQYF.

This chain joins TRBV21-1 and TRBJ2-5. TRBV21-1 is deemed a pseudogene. The CDR3 runs 17 residues. CDR3 residues: CASSKDKGKAHQETQYF. The CDR3 region has the DNA TGTGCCAGCAGCAAAGATAAGGGAAAAGCACACCAAGAGACCCAGTACTTC.

The rearrangement uses TRBV20-1 and TRBJ2-1, with D tentatively TRBD2 (6 bases). CDR1 is DFQATT, CDR2 SNEGSKA, per germline (reference sequence). Trimming left V 1 base short and J 5 bases short, with 15 bases between. CDR3 length: 15 residues. CDR3 in amino acids: CSARAGTPRDNEQFF. For the CDR3, the DNA is TGCAGTGCTAGAGCCGGGACTCCACGAGACAATGAGCAGTTCTTC.

This clonotype was observed a few times. The genes are TRBV20-1 and TRBJ2-5; 7 bases fit TRBD2. CDR1 is DFQATT, CDR2 SNEGSKA, per germline (reference sequence). J gave up 1 base and V 3 bases, and 2 bases lay outside the gene matches. There are 13 residues in the CDR3. CDR3 sequence reads: CSARGGTQETQYF. Written as DNA, the CDR3 is TGCAGTGCTAGGGGGGGGACCCAAGAGACCCAGTACTTC.

This clonotype was recorded at least ten times. This sequence joins TRBV25-1 and TRBJ2-7; 12 nucleotides agree with TRBD2. V was pared by 4 bases and J by 3 bases, with 22 bases of the junction left unmatched. There are 21 residues in the CDR3. The V gene's germline CDR1 is MGHDK and CDR2 SYGVNS. CDR3 in DNA: TGTGCCAGCAGTGGGCCCCGTCCTAGCGGGAGGGCCGCCACCTTGAACTACGAGCAGTACTTC. Translation: CASSGPRPSGRAATLNYEQYF.

The chain joins TRBV6-6 to TRBJ2-1; 9 bases match TRBD2. The V gene's germline CDR1 is MNHNY and CDR2 SVGAGI (reference sequence). The CDR3 has 16 amino acids. The ends lost 0 bases at V and 4 bases at J; junction bases unmatched: 4. The CDR3 nucleotides read TGTGCCAGCAGTTACTCGACCAGCGGGGGGTACAATGAGCAGTTCTTC. Its translation is CASSYSTSGGYNEQFF.

This clonotype has a handful of counts. The rearrangement uses TRBV5-1 and TRBJ2-6; D perhaps matches TRBD2 (6 bases). The germline V gene encodes CDR1 SGHRS and CDR2 YFSETQ. The CDR3 consists of 15 residues. Trimming cost V 7 bases and J 0 bases, with 11 bases left between them. CDR3 sequence (DNA): TGCGCCAGCTCGACTAGGCCCTCTGGGGCCAACGTCCTGACTTTC. Translating it yields CASSTRPSGANVLTF.